Included here is one T cell receptor beta chain sequence, with context. This entry is derived from a study of T-cell memory formation after mild COVID-19. TCRdb passed the 5' RACE reads through MiXCR, listing each CDR3 protein once. The repertoire consists of 500,000 to 650,000 distinct CDR3 sequences, with about 22% occurring once and the leading ten covering around 7.7%. The CDR3 has 15 residues. CDR1 SQVTM and CDR2 ANQGSEA come from the germline V gene. The V gene end was trimmed by 3 bases and the J gene end by 5 bases; junction bases not matched to a gene: 10. The genes are TRBV29-1 and TRBJ2-3, with 8 nucleotides matching TRBD1. The receptor was derived from an adult woman who had mild COVID-19 (a few samples of this study predate the infection). Cell type and time point are not known. Material for sequencing was PBMCs or a T cell subset sorted from them (not recorded which). CDR3 in amino acids: CSVEQGAGVGDTQYF. In DNA form, the CDR3 reads TGCAGCGTTGAGCAGGGGGCGGGTGTTGGAGATACGCAGTATTTT.